This TCR beta chain was captured by sequencing in a study of brain T cells in children with intractable seizures. The study, taken as a whole, reports: Patients' HCMV serostatus was unknown; virus specificity rests on CDR3 similarity alone.

The data were produced by immunoSEQ multiplex PCR, yet TCRdb's version contains in-frame clones alone and is incomplete. Among 75,000 to 80,000 clones listed, about 92% were seen once. With regard to this clone: The target antigen is unknown.

Sequencing was limited to surgery cases with top T cell transcript signatures in brain tissue. The sequenced sample was peripheral blood, obtained at surgery. The source of this sequence is a boy under two years old with tuberous sclerosis and intractable seizures.

Written as DNA, the CDR3 is TGTGCCAGCAGTACACGACCCGGGACTACGTCGGGGGAGACCCAGTACTTC. Its translation: CASSTRPGTTSGETQYF. The chain employs TRBV27 and TRBJ2-5; 7 nucleotides agree with TRBD2. The CDR3 totals 17 residues. V lost 5 bases to trimming and J lost 5 bases; unmatched junction nucleotides: 17. Germline V gene lookup returns CDR1 MNHEY and CDR2 SMNVEV (reference sequence).